The 14 T cell receptor beta chains below were found in one sample sequenced in a study of graft-versus-host responses after intestinal transplantation. Processing released intraepithelial and lamina propria lymphocytes from the graft tissue. Only in-frame clones appear in the TCRdb table, and some are missing; sequencing was by immunoSEQ multiplex PCR. The sample yields 9,500 to 10,000 clones, approximately 77% seen once. Material: ileum tissue, obtained roughly 450 days after intestinal transplantation. These receptors were obtained from a human patient who received an intestinal transplant, so some T cells may come from the graft donor.

A remark on this clone: The same CDR3 arises from other DNA sequences in this sample as well. The CDR3 is CASSLGLAGGVRGEQFF. CDR3 DNA: TGTGCCAGCAGTCTCGGCCTAGCGGGGGGGGTGCGGGGCGAGCAGTTCTTC. V is TRBV27 and J is TRBJ2-1; TRBD2 matches 12 bases. The CDR3 covers 17 residues. Unmatched junction bases numbered 15, after V lost 5 bases and J lost 10 bases. In germline, CDR1 is MNHEY, CDR2 SMNVEV (reference sequence).

A single count supports this clone. The rearrangement links TRBV4-2 to TRBJ2-3; 9 bases are a match to TRBD2. CDR3 length: 17 residues. V trimming: 0 bases; J trimming: 1 base; junction bases outside the gene matches: 5. Germline CDR1 LGHNA, CDR2 YNFKEQ. CDR3 nucleotide sequence: TGTGCCAGCAGCCAAGATAGCGGGGGATCGGGCACAGATACGCAGTATTTT. Translating gives CASSQDSGGSGTDTQYF.

The rearrangement joins TRBV6-5 to TRBJ2-1; 11 bases line up with TRBD2. The CDR3 consists of 15 residues. Looked up from germline, CDR1 is MNHEY and CDR2 is SVGAGI. The V and J ends lost 4 bases and 10 bases, in that order; junction bases with no gene match: 9. As DNA, the CDR3 is TGTGCCAGCAGTTTAGCGGGGGGGCCGGTCGGAGAGCAGTTCTTC. Its translation is CASSLAGGPVGEQFF.

The V and J genes are TRBV2 and TRBJ2-2, with TRBD1 matching over 11 bases. V gave up 2 bases and J gave up 4 bases; unmatched junction bases: 6. The CDR3 is made up of 17 amino acids. The germline CDR1 and CDR2 sequences are SNHLY and FYNNEI. The CDR3 DNA follows: TGTGCCAGCAGTGAATACCCCGGGACAGGGGGCACCGGGGAGCTGTTTTTT. Its translation: CASSEYPGTGGTGELFF.

The rearrangement uses TRBV27 and TRBJ1-1; TRBD1 is a possible D gene (6 bases). The CDR3 loop spans 15 amino acids. Germline V gene sequence: CDR1 MNHEY, CDR2 SMNVEV (reference sequence). With 2 bases removed from V and 1 base from J, the gap between germline ends came to 11 bases. CDR3 nucleotide sequence: TGTGCCAGCAGTTTAAGTGACAGGTGGAACACTGAAGCTTTCTTT. Protein sequence: CASSLSDRWNTEAFF.

The V call is TRBV6-6, the J call TRBJ1-2; D unclear. The V end lost 0 bases, the J end lost 4 bases, and 15 bases lay between the germline ends. Germline CDR1 reads MNHNY; CDR2 reads SVGAGI (reference sequence). The CDR3 sequence is 16 residues long. In nucleotides, the CDR3 is TGTGCCAGCAGTTACTCAGAGCTGGCCTGGGCCTATGGCTACACCTTC. Translating it yields CASSYSELAWAYGYTF.

Notes on this clone: At one end, the junction sequence differs from germline, possibly due to a read error. V gene TRBV7-9 combines with J gene TRBJ1-6; D unclear. Germline V CDR1 and CDR2: SEHNR, FQNEAQ (reference sequence). This CDR3 comprises 15 residues. The CDR3 loop reads CASSLAEHYNSLLHF. The CDR3 DNA sequence: TGTGCCAGCAGCTTAGCGGAGCACTATAATTCACTCCTCCACTTT.

This chain connects TRBV2 to TRBJ1-4; D call uncertain. In germline, CDR1 is SNHLY, CDR2 FYNNEI. The CDR3 contains 15 residues. V lost 1 base to trimming and J lost 2 bases, with 8 bases between them. CDR3 in DNA: TGTGCCAGCAGTGAAGAAGGTAGCACTAATGAAAAACTGTTTTTT. Its translation: CASSEEGSTNEKLFF.

This clone has a single count. This chain uses TRBV7-2 with TRBJ2-1; 9 bases are shared with TRBD2. Germline V lookup: CDR1 SGHTA, CDR2 FQGNSA. With 8 bases clipped from V and 8 bases from J, the junction kept 16 bases outside the gene matches. The CDR3 consists of 16 residues. CDR3 loop: CASCSRGGGAFYEQFF. The DNA of the CDR3 is TGTGCCAGCTGCTCCCGCGGCGGGGGGGCTTTTTATGAGCAGTTCTTC.

In regard to this clone: The same CDR3 is also encoded by other DNA sequences in this sample. The CDR3 sequence: CASSVGTGTDTQYF. CDR3 sequence (DNA): TGTGCCAGCAGCGTAGGTACTGGTACAGATACGCAGTATTTT. This sequence joins TRBV9 and TRBJ2-3; D gene unclear. Trimming stripped 0 bases from V and 3 bases from J, with 8 bases between. The CDR3 sequence is 14 residues long. The germline V gene has CDR1 SGDLS and CDR2 YYNGEE. Complete variable domain (other parts from reference TRBV9 and TRBJ2-3): DSGVTQTPKHLITATGQRVTLRCSPRSGDLSVYWYQQSLDQGLQFLIQYYNGEERAKGNILERFSAQQFPDLHSELNLSSLELGDSALYFCASSVGTGTDTQYFGPGTRLTVL.

The chain is built from TRBV9 and TRBJ1-2, with 8 bases that match TRBD1. The CDR3 has 13 amino acids. Germline V lookup: CDR1 SGDLS, CDR2 YYNGEE. The V gene end was trimmed by 4 bases and the J gene end by 4 bases; junction bases not matched to a gene: 3. The CDR3 is CASSKGQGYGYTF. In DNA form, the CDR3 reads TGTGCCAGCAGCAAAGGACAGGGCTATGGCTACACCTTC.

Only one count was recorded for this clone. The chain employs TRBV19 and TRBJ2-7; D is unclear. The CDR3 has 15 residues. Trimming pared 9 bases from V and 0 bases from J, leaving 18 bases between. Germline CDR1 is LNHDA and CDR2 is SQIVND (reference sequence). CDR3 residues: CASPEDGIFSYEQYF. The DNA for the CDR3 is TGTGCCAGCCCAGAGGACGGCATCTTCTCCTACGAGCAGTACTTC. Variable domain in full (rest from reference TRBV19 and TRBJ2-7): DGGITQSPKYLFRKEGQNVTLSCEQNLNHDAMYWYRQDPGQGLRLIYYSQIVNDFQKGDIAEGYSVSREKKESFPLTVTSAQKNPTAFYLCASPEDGIFSYEQYFGPGTRLTVT.

This clone was seen a few times. The chain is built from TRBV7-6 and TRBJ2-5, with D hard to call. Germline CDR1 reads SGHVS; CDR2 reads FNYEAQ. V dropped 4 bases and J dropped 5 bases, with 5 bases sitting between them. The CDR3 is made up of 11 amino acids. This CDR3 is CASSSLETQYF. DNA of the CDR3: TGTGCCAGCAGCTCCCTCGAGACCCAGTACTTC.

The V and J genes are TRBV6-6 and TRBJ1-1; weak D call: TRBD1 (5 bases). This CDR3 is built from 16 residues. The V end lost 2 bases, the J end lost 0 bases, and 13 bases lay between the germline ends. Germline CDR1 reads MNHNY; CDR2 reads SVGAGI (reference sequence). CDR3 loop: CASSYGGVGLNTEAFF. CDR3 coding DNA: TGTGCCAGCAGTTACGGGGGGGTCGGGTTGAACACTGAAGCTTTCTTT.